This passage covers 13 T cell receptor beta chains from one sample sequenced in a study of T cells after yellow fever vaccination (dated by TCRdb to about 2019). Receptors were amplified or captured by 5' RACE. Sequenced on an Illumina NovaSeq 6000. The public reads were reanalyzed by TCRdb: fastp trimming at Q25, MiXCR alignment, in-frame beta chains only. Rows with one shared CDR3 protein collapse into an entry with the most common genes and DNA. The sample table contains some 350,000 distinct CDR3 sequences; only one count was recorded for roughly 4.3% of them. The ten largest make up approximately 24% of the sample. The sample's treatment or condition label, in plain terms: live attenuated yellow fever vaccine strain. The starting material was PBMCs, obtained 5 days after the yellow fever booster vaccination. These receptors all come from a man between 18 and 29 years old who received the YFV17D yellow fever vaccine.

This chain uses TRBV6-1 with TRBJ2-2; 8 nucleotides match TRBD2. V lost 5 bases to trimming and J lost 0 bases; unmatched junction nucleotides: 2. CDR1 is MNHNS, CDR2 SASEGT, per germline. This CDR3 region has 15 residues. CDR3 bases: TGTGCCAGCAGTCACGGGGGGGCGAACACCGGGGAGCTGTTTTTT. Its translation is CASSHGGANTGELFF.

The chain carries TRBV9 and TRBJ2-1; 7 bases match TRBD1. Germline V gene lookup returns CDR1 SGDLS and CDR2 YYNGEE. V lost 3 bases, J lost 4 bases, and 16 bases stayed unmatched. This CDR3 contains 18 residues. This CDR3 reads CASSGIETDRVVYNEQFF. The CDR3 DNA sequence: TGTGCCAGCAGCGGAATCGAGACTGACAGGGTTGTTTACAATGAGCAGTTCTTC.

The gene calls are TRBV7-8 and TRBJ2-3; D call uncertain. CDR1 and CDR2 (germline): SGHVS, FQNEAQ. The CDR3 consists of 13 residues. V was trimmed by 5 bases and J by 0 bases, leaving 6 bases between them. This CDR3 reads CASSIDSTDTQYF. In DNA, the CDR3 is TGTGCCAGCAGCATTGACAGCACAGATACGCAGTATTTT.

This clonotype was detected many times. V and J are TRBV9 and TRBJ2-3, with D perhaps TRBD1 or TRBD2 (6 bases each). There are 17 residues in the CDR3. V shed 3 bases and J shed 0 bases, with 17 bases lying between them. Germline V gives CDR1 SGDLS, CDR2 YYNGEE. The CDR3 reads CASSASGPGASTDTQYF. The CDR3 DNA sequence: TGTGCCAGCAGCGCCTCGGGCCCGGGGGCTAGCACAGATACGCAGTATTTT. Full variable domain (rest looked up from reference TRBV9 and TRBJ2-3): DSGVTQTPKHLITATGQRVTLRCSPRSGDLSVYWYQQSLDQGLQFLIQYYNGEERAKGNILERFSAQQFPDLHSELNLSSLELGDSALYFCASSASGPGASTDTQYFGPGTRLTVL.

This clonotype was observed a few times. The chain links TRBV12-3 or TRBV12-4 to TRBJ2-3; 11 bases line up with TRBD2. V shed 8 bases and J 3 bases; nucleotides not matched to a gene: 4. The CDR3 has 14 residues. Written as DNA, the CDR3 is TGTGCCAGCCAATGGACTAGCGGGACAGATACGCAGTATTTT. This sequence encodes CASQWTSGTDTQYF.

In its sample, this clonotype was seen many times. The gene calls are TRBV12-3 or TRBV12-4 and TRBJ2-7; D possibly corresponds to TRBD1 (6 bases). There are 14 residues in the CDR3. With 6 bases removed from V and 2 bases from J, the gap between germline ends came to 14 bases. The CDR3 here is CASSLGGATYEQYF. CDR3 nucleotide sequence: TGTGCCAGCAGCCTAGGGGGAGCGACCTACGAGCAGTACTTC.

This clonotype occurred a few times. The V call is TRBV7-3, the J call TRBJ2-1; 9 nucleotides line up with TRBD1. Germline V gives CDR1 SGHTA, CDR2 FQGTGA. V gave up 5 bases and J gave up 4 bases; unmatched junction bases: 9. CDR3 length: 16 residues. CDR3 region: CASSPAGTGTYNEQFF. CDR3 in DNA: TGTGCCAGCAGCCCGGCGGGGACAGGGACATACAATGAGCAGTTCTTC.

This clonotype was seen a handful of times. The chain links TRBV12-3 or TRBV12-4 to TRBJ1-5, with D maybe TRBD1 (5 bases). This CDR3 is 14 amino acids long. Trimming shortened V by 2 bases and J by 5 bases, and 10 bases separated the two germline ends. Here the CDR3 reads CASSLRDADQPQHF. The CDR3 DNA reads TGTGCCAGCAGTTTAAGGGACGCCGATCAGCCCCAGCATTTT.

V is TRBV7-2 and J is TRBJ2-7, with TRBD1 identical over 7 bases. Germline-derived CDR1 and CDR2 are SGHTA and FQGNSA. CDR3 length: 14 residues. The V gene end was trimmed by 5 bases and the J gene end by 4 bases; junction bases not matched to a gene: 8. CDR3 loop: CASSGTDRLYEQYF. The DNA for the CDR3 is TGTGCCAGCAGCGGCACGGACAGGCTTTACGAGCAGTACTTC.

This clonotype was seen a single time. V usage is TRBV19 and J usage is TRBJ2-6; D gene ambiguous. In germline, CDR1 is LNHDA, CDR2 SQIVND (reference sequence). The CDR3 has 15 amino acids. The V end was cut by 6 bases, the J end by 2 bases, with 11 bases between. Here the CDR3 reads CASRVYSAGANVLTF. In nucleotides, the CDR3 is TGTGCCAGTAGGGTTTACAGTGCTGGGGCCAACGTCCTGACTTTC. The variable domain in full, completed from reference TRBV19 and TRBJ2-6, reads DGGITQSPKYLFRKEGQNVTLSCEQNLNHDAMYWYRQDPGQGLRLIYYSQIVNDFQKGDIAEGYSVSREKKESFPLTVTSAQKNPTAFYLCASRVYSAGANVLTFGAGSRLTVL.

With respect to this clonotype: An end of the junction does not agree with germline; a read error may underlie this. This chain joins TRBV24-1 and TRBJ1-1; no clear D gene. This CDR3 is built from 14 residues. Germline loops: CDR1 KGHDR, CDR2 SFDVKD. The DNA of the CDR3 is TGTGCCACCAGTGATGGCAGGCTGAACACTGATGCTTTCTTT. Translation gives CATSDGRLNTDAFF.

In its sample, this clonotype was seen many times. V is TRBV28 and J is TRBJ2-3; TRBD2 matches 10 bases. With 8 bases clipped from V and 6 bases from J, the junction kept 8 bases outside the gene matches. The germline CDR1 and CDR2 sequences are MDHEN and SYDVKM. This CDR3 comprises 14 residues. The CDR3 region is CASGLAALSDTQYF. The CDR3 DNA is TGTGCCAGCGGACTAGCGGCCCTTTCTGATACGCAGTATTTT.

CDR3 sequence reads: CASSQEFWGANAYNEQFF. The CDR3 DNA is TGCGCCAGCAGCCAAGAGTTTTGGGGGGCGAATGCCTACAATGAGCAGTTCTTC. This chain links TRBV4-3 with TRBJ2-1; D tentatively fits TRBD1 or TRBD2 (6 bases each). Germline V gene sequence: CDR1 LGHNA, CDR2 YSLEER. V was pared by 0 bases and J by 2 bases, with 17 bases between. The CDR3 has 18 amino acids.